The 6 T cell receptor beta chains in this list originate from one sample, sequenced in a study of vaccination and CD4 T cells after COVID-19. This sample's treatment: roughly 10-day PBMC culture with coronavirus spike peptide pools or control peptides (ViraFEST assay). Their antigens are not known. The Oncomine TCR Beta short-read assay sequenced DNA from cultured CD4+ T cells. Each CDR3 protein is one row after TCRdb ran MiXCR on the PCR reads. The sample yields approximately 11,000 distinct CDR3 sequences, roughly 48% seen once. Sequencing was performed on CD4+ T cells from blood, cultured in vitro. Receptor source: a human donor who had recovered from COVID-19.

The chain combines TRBV6-2 or TRBV6-3 with TRBJ1-1, with a possible D match to TRBD1 (6 bases). The CDR3 runs to 14 residues. Trimming left V 3 bases short and J 3 bases short, with 11 bases between. Germline loops: CDR1 MNHEY, CDR2 SVGEGT. CDR3 coding DNA: TGTGCCAGCAGTTATTGGGGGCGTGACACTGAAGCTTTCTTT. It codes for CASSYWGRDTEAFF.

The chain links TRBV7-2 to TRBJ1-2; D call uncertain. In germline, CDR1 is SGHTA, CDR2 FQGNSA. Trimming shortened V by 3 bases and J by 13 bases, and 15 bases separated the two germline ends. The CDR3 has 12 residues. This CDR3 is CASSFRDSAGTF. The CDR3 DNA sequence: TGTGCCAGCAGCTTTAGGGATTCAGCCGGCACCTTC.

This clonotype was detected a few times. The chain uses TRBV6-1 and TRBJ2-3, with D perhaps matching TRBD1 or TRBD2 (5 bases each). Between the trimmed V and J ends, which lost 6 bases and 0 bases, there was a span of 22 bases. This CDR3 is built from 18 residues. CDR1 MNHNS and CDR2 SASEGT come from the germline V gene. The CDR3 nucleotides read TGTGCCAGCAGACCCCGGGACCCCACGCAAGGGAGCACAGATACGCAGTATTTT. Protein sequence: CASRPRDPTQGSTDTQYF.

V is TRBV6-1 and J is TRBJ2-5, with D possibly being TRBD2 (5 bases). The CDR3 is 13 amino acids. With 6 bases removed from V and 2 bases from J, the gap between germline ends came to 10 bases. CDR1 is MNHNS, CDR2 SASEGT, per germline. The CDR3 region has the DNA TGTGCCAGCAGACCGACGGGACAAGAGACCCAGTACTTC. Translation gives CASRPTGQETQYF.

This chain connects TRBV4-1 to TRBJ2-3; 7 nucleotides line up with TRBD2. CDR1 is MGHRA and CDR2 is YSYEKL in the germline V gene. V was clipped by 1 base and J by 5 bases; unmatched bases: 6. CDR3 length equals 15 residues. This chain's CDR3 is CASSQGWGGRDTQYF. CDR3 bases: TGCGCCAGCAGCCAAGGGTGGGGGGGTAGAGATACGCAGTATTTT.

The gene calls are TRBV4-2 and TRBJ1-6; 10 positions agree with TRBD1. Germline V lookup: CDR1 LGHNA, CDR2 YNFKEQ. The CDR3 is 15 residues long. The junction had 2 bases not matched to a gene; V was cut back by 0 bases and J by 9 bases. The CDR3 loop is CASSQETGGLSPLHF. The DNA of the CDR3 is TGTGCCAGCAGCCAAGAGACAGGGGGCCTTTCACCCCTCCACTTT.